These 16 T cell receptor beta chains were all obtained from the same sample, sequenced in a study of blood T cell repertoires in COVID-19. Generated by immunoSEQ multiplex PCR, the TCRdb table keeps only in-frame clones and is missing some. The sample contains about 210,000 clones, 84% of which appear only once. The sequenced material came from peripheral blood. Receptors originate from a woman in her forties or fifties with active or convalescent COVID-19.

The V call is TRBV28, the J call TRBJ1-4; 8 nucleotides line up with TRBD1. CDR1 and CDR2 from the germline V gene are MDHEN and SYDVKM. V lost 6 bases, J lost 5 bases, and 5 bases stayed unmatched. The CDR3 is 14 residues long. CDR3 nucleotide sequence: TGTGCCAGCAGCCGGGACAGGCGAAATGAAAAACTGTTTTTT. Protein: CASSRDRRNEKLFF.

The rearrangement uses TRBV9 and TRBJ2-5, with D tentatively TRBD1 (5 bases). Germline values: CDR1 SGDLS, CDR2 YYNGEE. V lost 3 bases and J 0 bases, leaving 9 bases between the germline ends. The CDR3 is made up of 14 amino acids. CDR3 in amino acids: CASSETAYQETQYF. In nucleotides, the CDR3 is TGTGCCAGCAGCGAGACAGCGTACCAAGAGACCCAGTACTTC.

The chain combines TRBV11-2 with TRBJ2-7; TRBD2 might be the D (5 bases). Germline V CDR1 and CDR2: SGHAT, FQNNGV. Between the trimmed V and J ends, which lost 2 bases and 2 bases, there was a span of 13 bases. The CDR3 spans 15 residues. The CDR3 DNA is TGTGCCAGCAGCTTACGGGTAGCGCGAGCCTACGAGCAGTACTTC. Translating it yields CASSLRVARAYEQYF. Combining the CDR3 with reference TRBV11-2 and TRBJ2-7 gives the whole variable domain EAGVAQSPRYKIIEKRQSVAFWCNPISGHATLYWYQQILGQGPKLLIQFQNNGVVDDSQLPKDRFSAERLKGVDSTLKIQPAKLEDSAVYLCASSLRVARAYEQYFGPGTRLTVT.

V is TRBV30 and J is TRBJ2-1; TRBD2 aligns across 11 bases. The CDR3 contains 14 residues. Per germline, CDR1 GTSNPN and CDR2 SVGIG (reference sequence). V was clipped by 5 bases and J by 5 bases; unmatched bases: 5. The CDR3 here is CAWGLGLADNEQFF. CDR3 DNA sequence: TGTGCCTGGGGTCTGGGACTAGCGGACAATGAGCAGTTCTTC.

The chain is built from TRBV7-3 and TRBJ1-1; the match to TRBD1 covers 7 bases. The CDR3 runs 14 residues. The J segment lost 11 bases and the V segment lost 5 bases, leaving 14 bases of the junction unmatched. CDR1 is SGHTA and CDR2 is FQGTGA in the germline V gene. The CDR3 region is CASSHQGGAVAAFF. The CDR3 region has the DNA TGTGCCAGCAGCCATCAGGGGGGCGCCGTCGCGGCTTTCTTT.

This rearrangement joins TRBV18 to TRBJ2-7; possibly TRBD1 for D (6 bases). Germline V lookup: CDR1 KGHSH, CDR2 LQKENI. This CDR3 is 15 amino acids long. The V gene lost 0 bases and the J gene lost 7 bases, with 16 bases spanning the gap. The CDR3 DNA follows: TGTGCCAGCTCACCACCCATCCCCGGAACAGGGGAGCAGTACTTC. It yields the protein CASSPPIPGTGEQYF.

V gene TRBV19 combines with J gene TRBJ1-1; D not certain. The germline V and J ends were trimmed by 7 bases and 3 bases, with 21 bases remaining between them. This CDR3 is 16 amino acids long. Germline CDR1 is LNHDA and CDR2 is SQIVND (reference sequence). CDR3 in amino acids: CASKESEGGFYTEAFF. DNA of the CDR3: TGTGCCAGTAAGGAGAGCGAGGGAGGGTTCTACACTGAAGCTTTCTTT.

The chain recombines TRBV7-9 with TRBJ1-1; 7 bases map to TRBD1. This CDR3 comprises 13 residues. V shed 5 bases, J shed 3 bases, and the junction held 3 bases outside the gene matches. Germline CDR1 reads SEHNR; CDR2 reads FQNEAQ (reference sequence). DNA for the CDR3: TGTGCCAGCAGCGCGGGACAGCACACTGAAGCTTTCTTT. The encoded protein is CASSAGQHTEAFF.

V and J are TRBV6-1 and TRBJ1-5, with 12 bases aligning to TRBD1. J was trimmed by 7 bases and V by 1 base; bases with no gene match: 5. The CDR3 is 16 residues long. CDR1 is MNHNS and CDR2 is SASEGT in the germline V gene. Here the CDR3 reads CASSEGGTGGIQPQHF. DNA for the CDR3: TGTGCCAGCAGTGAAGGGGGGACAGGGGGCATACAGCCCCAGCATTTT.

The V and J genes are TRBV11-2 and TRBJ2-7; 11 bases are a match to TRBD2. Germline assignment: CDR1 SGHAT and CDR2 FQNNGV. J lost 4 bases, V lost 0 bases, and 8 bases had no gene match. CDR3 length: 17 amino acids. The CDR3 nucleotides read TGTGCCAGCAGCTTAGACGTTCTGGGACTAGCGGTTTACGAGCAGTACGTC. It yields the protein CASSLDVLGLAVYEQYV.

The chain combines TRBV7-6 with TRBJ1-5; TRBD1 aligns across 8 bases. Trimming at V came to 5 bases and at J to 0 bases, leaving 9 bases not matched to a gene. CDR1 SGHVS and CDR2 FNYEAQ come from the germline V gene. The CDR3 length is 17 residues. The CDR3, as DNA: TGTGCCAGCAGCCAAGGGACAGGTTTTTATAGCAATCAGCCCCAGCATTTT. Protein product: CASSQGTGFYSNQPQHF.

This CDR3 reads CASSEVSETSGRSVFF. The CDR3 DNA reads as TGTGCCAGCAGTGAAGTGTCAGAGACTAGCGGGAGAAGCGTGTTCTTC. The chain is built from TRBV6-1 and TRBJ2-1, with 12 nucleotides matching TRBD2. V lost 1 base, J lost 15 bases, and 13 bases stayed unmatched. CDR1 is MNHNS and CDR2 is SASEGT in the germline V gene. The CDR3 runs to 16 residues.

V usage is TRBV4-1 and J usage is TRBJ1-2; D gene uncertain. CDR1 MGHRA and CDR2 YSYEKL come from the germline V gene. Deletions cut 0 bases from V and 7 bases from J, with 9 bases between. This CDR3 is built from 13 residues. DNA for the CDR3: TGCGCCAGCAGCCAAGATCAGAGGGCTGGCTACACCTTC. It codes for CASSQDQRAGYTF.

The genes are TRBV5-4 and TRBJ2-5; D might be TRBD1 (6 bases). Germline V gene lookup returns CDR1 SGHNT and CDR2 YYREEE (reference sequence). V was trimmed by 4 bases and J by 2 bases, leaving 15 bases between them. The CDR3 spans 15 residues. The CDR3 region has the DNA TGTGCCAGCAGCGGGACGAGGGGGACGCAAGAGACCCAGTACTTC. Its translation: CASSGTRGTQETQYF. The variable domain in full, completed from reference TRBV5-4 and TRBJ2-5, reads ETGVTQSPTHLIKTRGQQVTLRCSSQSGHNTVSWYQQALGQGPQFIFQYYREEENGRGNFPPRFSGLQFPNYSSELNVNALELDDSALYLCASSGTRGTQETQYFGPGTRLLVL.

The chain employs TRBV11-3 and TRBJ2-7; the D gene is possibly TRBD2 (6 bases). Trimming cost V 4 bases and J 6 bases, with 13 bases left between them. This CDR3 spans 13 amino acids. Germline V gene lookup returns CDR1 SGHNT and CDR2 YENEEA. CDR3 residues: CASSSDGRGEQYF. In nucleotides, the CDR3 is TGTGCCAGCAGCTCCGACGGGAGAGGCGAGCAGTACTTC.

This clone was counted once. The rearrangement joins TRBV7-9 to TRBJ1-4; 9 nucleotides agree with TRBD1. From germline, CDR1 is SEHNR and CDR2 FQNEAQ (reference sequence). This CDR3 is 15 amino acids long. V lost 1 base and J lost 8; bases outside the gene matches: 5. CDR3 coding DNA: TGTGCCAGCAGCTTAGGACAGGGGGAGACGGAAAAACTGTTTTTT. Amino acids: CASSLGQGETEKLFF.